The entry below describes one T cell receptor beta chain. Seattle participants joined during active infection and were tracked over time. Authors' data handling: From reference gene primer amplification, estimates of nucleated cell counts were derived. Measured with immunoSEQ multiplex PCR; TCRdb has only the in-frame clones, and not every one. V, J and clone size derive from that table, while D and trimming were established from the DNA sequence. The data show around 200,000 clones, 65% to 85% seen once. These data come from a study of blood T cell repertoires in COVID-19. Study-wide context: COVID-19 samples, acute and convalescent, were from the United States, Italy and Spain. The analysed material was cDNA or gDNA that came from T cells, B-cell-depleted T cells, or PBMCs.

This clonotype originated in a middle-aged woman with COVID-19, enrolled during active disease. Sequenced material: peripheral blood.

CDR3 residues: CASSSYRGGSEQYF. The CDR3 bases are TGTGCCAGCAGCTCCTACAGGGGTGGTAGCGAGCAGTACTTC. V is TRBV11-2 and J is TRBJ2-7; 7 nucleotides match TRBD1. V was pared by 4 bases and J by 6 bases, with 9 bases of the junction left unmatched. This CDR3 has 14 residues. Germline V gene lookup returns CDR1 SGHAT and CDR2 FQNNGV.